A single sample is the source of the 5 T cell receptor beta chains below, sequenced in a study of T cells expressing NK-cell markers (dated by TCRdb to the early 2020s). The method was 5' RACE. The data were produced on an Illumina HiSeq 2000. TCRdb reprocessed the reads into one record per CDR3 protein sequence, lacking DNA. This sample's table carries about 260,000 distinct CDR3 sequences. The ten largest clonotypes hold roughly 4.2% of the sample. Sequencing input: blood T cells: a sorted CD56 or NKG2C T cell subset, CD4+ or CD8+ T cells, or bulk PBMC T cells (not recorded which). The receptors were sampled from a woman aged 18 to 75 in good health.

The V gene is TRBV9, the J gene TRBJ2-1. In germline, CDR1 is SGDLS, CDR2 YYNGEE. The CDR3 loop spans 14 amino acids. This chain's CDR3 is CASSVDLAYNEQFF.

This sequence joins TRBV7-2 and TRBJ1-2. From germline, CDR1 is SGHTA and CDR2 FQGNSA. This CDR3 region has 13 residues. The CDR3 here is CASSLGTFYGYTF.

CDR3: CASDLGAHNEQFF. The V gene is TRBV12-3 or TRBV12-4, the J gene TRBJ2-1; no DNA is available, so the TRBD1 call from TCRdb remains unchecked. This CDR3 region has 13 residues.

V and J are TRBV20-1 and TRBJ2-1; the TCRdb call, TRBD1, lacks DNA for checking. Germline loops: CDR1 DFQATT, CDR2 SNEGSKA (reference sequence). The CDR3 consists of 11 residues. CDR3 amino acids: CSAPRGHEQFF.

The CDR3: CASSLLGRGGRGDTEAFF. The V and J genes are TRBV11-1 and TRBJ1-1; absent DNA, TCRdb's TRBD1 call cannot be checked. The CDR3 is 18 residues long. From germline, CDR1 is SGHAT and CDR2 FQDESV (reference sequence).